A selection of T cell receptor beta chains follows, all from one sample in a study of blood T cell repertoires in COVID-19. Some clones are missing from TCRdb's copy, which holds only in-frame ones; the method was immunoSEQ multiplex PCR. Here the sample spans about 210,000 clones, approximately 90% being singletons. Sequenced sample: peripheral blood. These receptors all come from a man aged 30-40 years with acute or convalescent COVID-19. Each CDR3 is given with its conserved first and last residue. A D gene is named only where the DNA matches it firmly. The size entry is marked missing in some rows and otherwise reads once, few, many or a size class.

j_call d_call v_call clone_size cdr3_aa cdr3_nt
TRBJ2-2 . TRBV29-1 few CSVATSIVDSEVTGELFF TGCAGCGTTGCAACCTCGATAGTAGACTCCGAAGTGACCGGGGAGCTGTTTTTT
TRBJ2-2 . TRBV3-1/TRBV3-2 . CASSQDGAGRGLFF TGTGCCAGCAGCCAAGATGGGGCGGGAAGGGGGCTGTTTTTT
TRBJ2-5 TRBD1 TRBV5-8 . CASSIHRGSLQETQYF TGTGCCAGCAGCATTCACAGGGGAAGTTTACAGGAGACCCAGTACTTC
TRBJ1-4 . TRBV7-9 . CASSRSQAANEKLFF TGTGCCAGCAGCCGGTCACAGGCAGCTAATGAAAAACTGTTTTTT
TRBJ2-3 TRBD2 TRBV18 . CASSPGGSPDTQYF TGTGCCAGCTCACCGGGAGGGAGCCCAGATACGCAGTATTTT
TRBJ2-5 . TRBV6-2/TRBV6-3 . CASSSADIFIQETQYF TGTGCCAGCAGTTCGGCGGACATCTTTATCCAAGAGACCCAGTACTTC
TRBJ2-7 . TRBV28 few CASSSPTGIYEQYF TGTGCCAGCAGTTCCCCGACGGGGATTTACGAGCAGTACTTC
TRBJ2-3 TRBD1 TRBV11-1 . CASSLGTGNPHTQYF TGTGCCAGCAGCTTAGGGACAGGGAATCCCCATACGCAGTATTTT
TRBJ1-1 TRBD1 TRBV7-3 . CASSQDRGTEAFF TGTGCCAGCAGCCAAGACAGGGGGACTGAAGCTTTCTTT
TRBJ2-2 . TRBV5-1 once CASSLFGANTGELFF TGCGCCAGCAGCTTGTTCGGGGCGAACACCGGGGAGCTGTTTTTT
TRBJ2-5 . TRBV30 . CAWILRGSPNLETQYF TGTGCCTGGATCCTGAGGGGGTCGCCGAACTTAGAGACCCAGTACTTC
TRBJ1-3 . TRBV6-5 . CASRRNRETGNTIYF TGTGCCAGCAGACGAAACAGGGAGACTGGAAACACCATATATTTT
TRBJ2-2 . TRBV28 . CASAGGDLGTGELFF TGTGCCAGCGCTGGCGGCGACCTTGGGACCGGGGAGCTGTTTTTT
TRBJ2-1 TRBD2 TRBV5-1 . CASSLQVAGGREQFF TGCGCCAGCAGCTTGCAGGTAGCGGGGGGTCGTGAGCAGTTCTTC
TRBJ2-7 TRBD1 TRBV5-4 . CAGTRDRTYEQYF TGTGCCGGTACAAGGGACAGAACCTACGAGCAGTACTTC
TRBJ2-7 . TRBV5-1 few CASSRLASDGEQYF TGCGCCAGCAGCCGTTTAGCGTCTGATGGCGAGCAGTACTTC
TRBJ1-3 TRBD1 TRBV4-2 . CASSPQGWGNTIYF TGTGCCAGCAGCCCACAGGGGTGGGGAAACACCATATATTTT
TRBJ2-2 . TRBV21-1 . CASSKAGTGGVNTGELFF TGTGCCAGCAGCAAAGCTGGGACAGGGGGAGTGAACACCGGGGAGCTGTTTTTT
TRBJ1-1 TRBD1 TRBV5-1 . CASSRGQGETEAFF TGCGCCAGCAGCCGGGGACAGGGGGAGACTGAAGCTTTCTTT
TRBJ1-2 . TRBV5-6 . CASSLVDRNYGYTF TGTGCCAGCAGCTTAGTCGACAGGAACTATGGCTACACCTTC
TRBJ2-3 TRBD1 TRBV6-5 . CASREDRLGMDTQYF TGTGCCAGCAGGGAGGACAGGCTGGGGATGGATACGCAGTATTTT
TRBJ1-1 . TRBV5-4 . CASSLLHRAKMNTEAFF TGTGCCAGCAGCTTACTTCACAGGGCGAAGATGAACACTGAAGCTTTCTTT
TRBJ1-5 . TRBV7-2 . CASSLQGNSNQPQHF TGTGCCAGCAGCCTCCAGGGGAATAGCAATCAGCCCCAGCATTTT
TRBJ2-3 . TRBV11-2 . CASSLASTRTDTQYF TGTGCCAGCAGCTTAGCTTCGACTAGGACAGATACGCAGTATTTT
TRBJ1-1 . TRBV19 . CASSAPSTPNTEAFF TGTGCCAGTAGTGCCCCCTCGACACCAAACACTGAAGCTTTCTTT
TRBJ2-7 TRBD2 TRBV4-2 . CASSPIGLRRASGYEQYF TGTGCCAGCAGTCCTATCGGTCTACGGCGCGCTAGCGGCTACGAGCAGTACTTC
TRBJ2-3 . TRBV6-6 once CASTGSTDTQYF TGTGCCAGCACCGGTAGCACAGATACGCAGTATTTT
TRBJ2-1 . TRBV11-2 few CAIKGQGHNEQFF TGTGCCATAAAGGGGCAGGGGCACAATGAGCAGTTCTTC
TRBJ2-7 . TRBV6-2/TRBV6-3 . CASSPARTVSYEQYF TGTGCCAGCAGTCCCGCGCGGACAGTCTCCTACGAGCAGTACTTC
TRBJ1-6 TRBD1 TRBV5-5 . CASSGTGDEDSPLHF TGTGCCAGCAGCGGGACAGGGGATGAGGATTCACCCCTCCACTTT
TRBJ1-5 . TRBV12-3/TRBV12-4 . CASSLIGREPQHF TGTGCCAGCAGTTTAATAGGTCGGGAGCCCCAGCATTTT
TRBJ1-5 . TRBV28 . CASTGKTATIGQPQHF TGTGCCAGCACCGGGAAAACAGCAACCATAGGGCAGCCCCAGCATTTT
TRBJ2-5 TRBD1 TRBV6-5 . CASRRNRGQETQYF TGTGCCAGCAGGAGAAACAGGGGACAAGAGACCCAGTACTTC
TRBJ2-7 . TRBV28 . CASTPTGRSYEQYF TGTGCCAGCACCCCGACAGGGAGGTCCTACGAGCAGTACTTC
TRBJ1-2 . TRBV7-9 . CASSAGNYGYTF TGTGCCAGCAGTGCAGGGAATTATGGCTACACCTTC
TRBJ2-5 TRBD2 TRBV5-8 few CASSLGRGGHQETQYF TGTGCCAGCAGCTTGGGGCGGGGGGGCCACCAAGAGACCCAGTACTTC